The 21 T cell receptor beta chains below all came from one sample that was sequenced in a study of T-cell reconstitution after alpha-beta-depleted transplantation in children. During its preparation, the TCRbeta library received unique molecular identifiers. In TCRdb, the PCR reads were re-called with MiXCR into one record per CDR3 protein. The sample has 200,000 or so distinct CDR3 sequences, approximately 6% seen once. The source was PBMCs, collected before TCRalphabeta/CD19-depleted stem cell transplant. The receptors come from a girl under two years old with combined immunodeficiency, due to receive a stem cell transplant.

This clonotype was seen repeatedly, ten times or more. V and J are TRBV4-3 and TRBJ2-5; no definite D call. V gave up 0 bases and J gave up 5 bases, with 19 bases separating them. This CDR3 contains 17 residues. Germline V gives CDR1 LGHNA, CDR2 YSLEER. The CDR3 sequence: CASSQEVKWEGWETQYF. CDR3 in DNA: TGCGCCAGCAGCCAAGAAGTGAAGTGGGAAGGTTGGGAGACCCAGTACTTC.

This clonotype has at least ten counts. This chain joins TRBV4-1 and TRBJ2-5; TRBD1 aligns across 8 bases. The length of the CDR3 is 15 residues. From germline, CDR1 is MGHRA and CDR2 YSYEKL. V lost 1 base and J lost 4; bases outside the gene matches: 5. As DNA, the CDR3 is TGCGCCAGCAGCCAAGGCCTCAGGGGGCGAGAGACCCAGTACTTC. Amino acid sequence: CASSQGLRGRETQYF.

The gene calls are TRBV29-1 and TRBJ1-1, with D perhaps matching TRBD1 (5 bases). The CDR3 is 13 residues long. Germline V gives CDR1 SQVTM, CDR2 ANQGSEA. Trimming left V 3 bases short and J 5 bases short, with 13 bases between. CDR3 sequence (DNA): TGCAGCGTTGAGGCAGGGAAGTGGACTGAAGCTTTCTTT. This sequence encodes CSVEAGKWTEAFF. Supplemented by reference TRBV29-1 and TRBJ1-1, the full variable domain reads SAVISQKPSRDICQRGTSLTIQCQVDSQVTMMFWYRQQPGQSLTLIATANQGSEATYESGFVIDKFPISRPNLTFSTLTVSNMSPEDSSIYLCSVEAGKWTEAFFGQGTRLTVV.

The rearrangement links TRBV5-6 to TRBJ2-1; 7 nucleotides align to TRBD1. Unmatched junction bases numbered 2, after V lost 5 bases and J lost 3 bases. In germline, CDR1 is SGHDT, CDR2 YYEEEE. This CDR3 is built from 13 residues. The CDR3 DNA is TGTGCCAGCAGGTGGGACAGCTACAATGAGCAGTTCTTC. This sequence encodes CASRWDSYNEQFF.

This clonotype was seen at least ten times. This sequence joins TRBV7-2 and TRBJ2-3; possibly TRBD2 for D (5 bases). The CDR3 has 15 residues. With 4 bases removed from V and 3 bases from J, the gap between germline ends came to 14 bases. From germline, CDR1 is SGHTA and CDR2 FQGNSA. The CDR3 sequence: CASSYQTMGTDTQYF. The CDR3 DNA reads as TGTGCCAGCAGCTACCAGACTATGGGGACAGATACGCAGTATTTT.

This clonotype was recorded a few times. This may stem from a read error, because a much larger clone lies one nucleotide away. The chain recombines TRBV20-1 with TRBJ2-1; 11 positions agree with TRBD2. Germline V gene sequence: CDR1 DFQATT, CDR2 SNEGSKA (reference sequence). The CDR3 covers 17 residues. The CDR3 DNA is TGCTGTGCCCGGCTAGCGGGGGGCCTTAGCTCCTACAATGAGCAGTTCTTC. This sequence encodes CCARLAGGLSSYNEQFF.

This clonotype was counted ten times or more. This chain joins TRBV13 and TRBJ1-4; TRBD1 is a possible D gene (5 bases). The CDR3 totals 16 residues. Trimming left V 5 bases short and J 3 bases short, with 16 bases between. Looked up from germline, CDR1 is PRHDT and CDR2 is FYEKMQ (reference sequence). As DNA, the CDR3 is TGTGCCAGCAGCCCGGGGTCCGGACAAGCTAATGAAAAACTGTTTTTT. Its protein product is CASSPGSGQANEKLFF.

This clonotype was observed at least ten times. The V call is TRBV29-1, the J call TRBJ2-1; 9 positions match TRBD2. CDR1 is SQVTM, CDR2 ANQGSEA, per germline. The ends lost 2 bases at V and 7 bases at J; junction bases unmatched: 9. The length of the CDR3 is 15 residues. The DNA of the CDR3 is TGCAGCGTTGAATTGGCGGGAGGGCGGGGAAATGAGCAGTTCTTC. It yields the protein CSVELAGGRGNEQFF.

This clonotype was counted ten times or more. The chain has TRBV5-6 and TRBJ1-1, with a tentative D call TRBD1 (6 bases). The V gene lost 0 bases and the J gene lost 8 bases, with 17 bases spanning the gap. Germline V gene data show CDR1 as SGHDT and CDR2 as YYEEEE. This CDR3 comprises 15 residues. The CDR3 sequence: CASSLVGGRGAEAFF. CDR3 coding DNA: TGTGCCAGCAGCTTGGTAGGTGGCAGGGGAGCGGAAGCTTTCTTT.

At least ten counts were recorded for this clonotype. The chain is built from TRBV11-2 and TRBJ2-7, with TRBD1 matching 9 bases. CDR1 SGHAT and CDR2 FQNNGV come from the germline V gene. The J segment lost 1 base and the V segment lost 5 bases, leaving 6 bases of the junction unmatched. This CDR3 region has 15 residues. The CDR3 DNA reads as TGTGCCAGCAGCCCCAGGACAGGGGCATCCTACGAGCAGTACTTC. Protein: CASSPRTGASYEQYF.

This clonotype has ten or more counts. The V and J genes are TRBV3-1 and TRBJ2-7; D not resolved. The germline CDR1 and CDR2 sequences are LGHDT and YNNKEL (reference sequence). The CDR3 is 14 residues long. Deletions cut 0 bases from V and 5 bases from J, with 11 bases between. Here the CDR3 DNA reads TGTGCCAGCAGCCAAGATCTGGCGGAGAACGAGCAGTACTTC. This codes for CASSQDLAENEQYF.

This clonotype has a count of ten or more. The CDR3 is CASSPPGRDEKLFF. CDR3 in DNA: TGTGCCAGCAGTCCTCCGGGGCGTGATGAAAAACTGTTTTTT. The chain joins TRBV12-3 or TRBV12-4 to TRBJ1-4; TRBD1 might be the D (5 bases). Trimming pared 5 bases from V and 6 bases from J, leaving 13 bases between. The CDR3 totals 14 residues.

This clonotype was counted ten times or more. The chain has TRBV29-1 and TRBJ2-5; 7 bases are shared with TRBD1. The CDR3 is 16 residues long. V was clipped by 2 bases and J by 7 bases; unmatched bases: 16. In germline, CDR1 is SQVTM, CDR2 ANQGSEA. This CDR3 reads CSVERYMDRMQATQYF. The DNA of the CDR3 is TGCAGCGTTGAAAGATATATGGACAGGATGCAGGCGACCCAGTACTTC.

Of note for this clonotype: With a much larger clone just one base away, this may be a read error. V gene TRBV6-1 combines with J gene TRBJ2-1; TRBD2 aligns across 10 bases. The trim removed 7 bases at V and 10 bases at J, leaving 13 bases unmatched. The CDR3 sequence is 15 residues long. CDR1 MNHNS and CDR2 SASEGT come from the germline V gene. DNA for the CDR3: TGTGCCAGCACCTCAGGTGCAGCGGGAGGGGCAGAGCAGTTCTTC. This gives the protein CASTSGAAGGAEQFF.

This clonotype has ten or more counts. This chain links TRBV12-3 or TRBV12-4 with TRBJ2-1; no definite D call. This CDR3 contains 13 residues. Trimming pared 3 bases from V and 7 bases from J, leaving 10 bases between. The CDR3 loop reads CASSFAHRNEQFF. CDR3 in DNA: TGTGCCAGCAGTTTCGCGCATAGGAATGAGCAGTTCTTC.

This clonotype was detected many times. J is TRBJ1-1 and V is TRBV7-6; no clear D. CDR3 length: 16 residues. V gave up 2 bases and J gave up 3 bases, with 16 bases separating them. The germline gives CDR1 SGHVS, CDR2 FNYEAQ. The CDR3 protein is CASSLLRAELDTEAFF. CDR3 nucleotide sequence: TGTGCCAGCAGCTTATTGAGGGCAGAGCTGGACACTGAAGCTTTCTTT.

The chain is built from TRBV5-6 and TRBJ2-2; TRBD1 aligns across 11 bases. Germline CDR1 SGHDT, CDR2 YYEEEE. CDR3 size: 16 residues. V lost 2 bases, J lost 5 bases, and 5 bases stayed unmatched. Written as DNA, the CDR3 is TGTGCCAGCAGCTTTCGGACAGGGGGCTTAACCGGGGAGCTGTTTTTT. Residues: CASSFRTGGLTGELFF.

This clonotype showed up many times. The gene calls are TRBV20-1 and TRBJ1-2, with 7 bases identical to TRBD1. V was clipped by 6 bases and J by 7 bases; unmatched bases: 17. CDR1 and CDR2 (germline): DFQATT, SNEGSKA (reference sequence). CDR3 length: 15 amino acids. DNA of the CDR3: TGCAGTGCCAACTCCTGGGACAGTGGTCCTGTTGGCTACACCTTC. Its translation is CSANSWDSGPVGYTF.

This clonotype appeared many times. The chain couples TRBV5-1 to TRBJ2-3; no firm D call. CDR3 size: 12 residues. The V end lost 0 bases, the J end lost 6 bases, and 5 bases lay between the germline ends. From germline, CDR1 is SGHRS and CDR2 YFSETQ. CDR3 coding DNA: TGCGCCAGCAGCTTGGTTGTGGATACGCAGTATTTT. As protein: CASSLVVDTQYF. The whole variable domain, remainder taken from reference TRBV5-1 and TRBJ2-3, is KAGVTQTPRYLIKTRGQQVTLSCSPISGHRSVSWYQQTPGQGLQFLFEYFSETQRNKGNFPGRFSGRQFSNSRSEMNVSTLELGDSALYLCASSLVVDTQYFGPGTRLTVL.

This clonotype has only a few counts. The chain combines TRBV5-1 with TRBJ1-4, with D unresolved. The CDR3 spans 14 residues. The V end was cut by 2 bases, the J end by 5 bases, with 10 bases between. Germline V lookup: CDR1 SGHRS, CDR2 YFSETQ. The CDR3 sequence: CASSFVSRNEKLFF. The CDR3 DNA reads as TGCGCCAGCAGCTTCGTCTCCAGGAATGAAAAACTGTTTTTT. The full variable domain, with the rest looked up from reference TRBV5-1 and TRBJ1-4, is KAGVTQTPRYLIKTRGQQVTLSCSPISGHRSVSWYQQTPGQGLQFLFEYFSETQRNKGNFPGRFSGRQFSNSRSEMNVSTLELGDSALYLCASSFVSRNEKLFFGSGTQLSVL.

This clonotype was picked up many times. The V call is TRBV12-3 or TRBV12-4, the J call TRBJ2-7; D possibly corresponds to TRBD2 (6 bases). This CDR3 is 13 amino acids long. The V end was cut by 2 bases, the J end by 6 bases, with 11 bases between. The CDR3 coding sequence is TGTGCCAGCAGTTTAACCGGGAGAATCGAGCAGTACTTC. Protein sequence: CASSLTGRIEQYF.